The entry below describes one T cell receptor beta chain. The assay was immunoSEQ multiplex PCR, and TCRdb's table has in-frame clones only and misses some. The sample lists 150,000 to 200,000 clones, approximately 94% seen once, with approximately 14% in the top ten. The CDR3 has 15 residues. The germline gives CDR1 SGHRS, CDR2 YFSETQ. V gave up 5 bases and J gave up 5 bases; unmatched junction bases: 6. The sample originates from a study of control samples from healthy donors and cancer patients. The V call is TRBV5-1, the J call TRBJ2-2; 10 positions agree with TRBD2. The material sequenced was PBMCs. This TCR derives from a man aged 60-69 years with colorectal cancer. CDR3 amino acids: CASRTSGGATGELFF. The CDR3 region has the DNA TGCGCCAGCAGGACAAGCGGGGGGGCAACCGGGGAGCTGTTTTTT.